The rows below give T cell receptor beta chains drawn from one sample of a study of shared clonotypes between healthy human individuals. The assay was immunoSEQ multiplex PCR, and TCRdb's table has in-frame clones only and misses some. This sample carries approximately 700,000 clones, around four fifths of them seen once, and the ten largest clones take 1.5% to 2%. Sequenced sample: memory CD4+ T cells sorted from blood. These TCRs come from a woman in her 30s in good health. Both conserved end residues are part of each CDR3. A D gene is named only where the DNA matches it firmly. Only some rows state a clone size, as once, few, many or a class for expanded clones.

d_call,cdr3_length,clone_size,v_call,j_call,cdr3_nt,cdr3_aa
TRBD2,14,-,TRBV7-3,TRBJ2-7,TGTGCCAGCAGCAAAGCGGGAGCCTCCTACGAGCAGTACTTC,CASSKAGASYEQYF
TRBD2,13,-,TRBV11-2,TRBJ2-1,TGTGCCTCCCGACTAGCGGGGAACAATGAGCAGTTCTTC,CASRLAGNNEQFF
-,17,many,TRBV5-1,TRBJ2-1,TGCGCCAGCAGCTTGGCTGCGGCCAGCGGGCACTACAATGAGCAGTTCTTC,CASSLAAASGHYNEQFF
TRBD2,18,-,TRBV6-4,TRBJ2-7,TGTGCCAGCATCCAGACTAGCGGGAGCAGAGATTGTCGGTACGAGCAGTACTTC,CASIQTSGSRDCRYEQYF
-,22,-,TRBV1,TRBJ2-5,TGCACCAGCAGCCAAGGGACTAGCGGGAGGGCCTGGGGGAAAGAGACCCAGGAGACCCAGTACTTC,CTSSQGTSGRAWGKETQETQYF
-,10,many,TRBV29-1,TRBJ1-1,TGCAGCGTTGCACAGGTTGAAGCTTTCTTT,CSVAQVEAFF
TRBD1,18,-,TRBV4-1,TRBJ1-2,TGCGCCAGCAGCCAAGAGTTGTCCCCCGGGACAGCTAACTATGGCTACACCTTC,CASSQELSPGTANYGYTF
-,16,-,TRBV7-2,TRBJ2-1,TGTGCCAGCAGCTTAGCTTGGGGTGGCTCCTACAATGAGCAGTTCTTC,CASSLAWGGSYNEQFF
TRBD1,13,-,TRBV28,TRBJ1-1,TGTGCCTCTACAACAGGGGTTGGAACTGAAGCTTTCTTT,CASTTGVGTEAFF
-,17,-,TRBV7-3,TRBJ2-5,TGTGCCAGCAGCTTAGGTCTGGGGGCCCAACTTAAAGAGACCCAGTACTTC,CASSLGLGAQLKETQYF
-,14,-,TRBV7-2,TRBJ2-7,TGTGCCAGCAGCTTATTCGGGAGCTCCTACGAGCAGTACTTC,CASSLFGSSYEQYF
-,16,-,TRBV7-2,TRBJ2-7,TGTGCCAGCAGCTTAGCCTCCCTTGGAGCCTCCTACGAGCAGTACTTC,CASSLASLGASYEQYF
TRBD2,15,-,TRBV5-6,TRBJ2-3,TGTGCCAGCAGCTTTGGGCTAGCGGCACCTGCCTCGCAGTATTTT,CASSFGLAAPASQYF
-,17,-,TRBV28,TRBJ2-2,TGTGCCAGCAGTTTTAGGTCTTCGTTTACAGAGACCGGGGAGCTGTTTTTT,CASSFRSSFTETGELFF
TRBD1,14,-,TRBV18,TRBJ2-1,TGTGCCAGCTCACCGGGACAGGCGGGGCGGGGGCAGTTCTTC,CASSPGQAGRGQFF
-,16,-,TRBV30,TRBJ1-3,TGTGCCTGGACCTCTCCCCTCGACAGCTCTGGAAACACCATATATTTT,CAWTSPLDSSGNTIYF
TRBD2,16,-,TRBV30,TRBJ2-5,TGTGCCTGGAGTGAGCAACTAGCGAGGAAACAAGAGACCCAGTACTTC,CAWSEQLARKQETQYF
TRBD1,15,-,TRBV18,TRBJ1-4,TGTGCCAGCTCACCAGCGGGACAGGGAGAGGAAAAACTGTTTTTT,CASSPAGQGEEKLFF
-,14,-,TRBV28,TRBJ1-1,TGTGCCAGCAGTCCGTACAGGGTTGGCACTGAAGCTTTCTTT,CASSPYRVGTEAFF
-,15,-,TRBV14,TRBJ2-3,TGTGCCAGCAGCCAAGGTTACGGACGCACAGATACGCAGTATTTT,CASSQGYGRTDTQYF
TRBD2,17,-,TRBV7-2,TRBJ2-2,TGTGCCAGCAGCTTGGGACTAGCGGGAATGAGGACCGGGGAGCTGTTTTTT,CASSLGLAGMRTGELFF
TRBD2,18,-,TRBV7-8,TRBJ2-5,TGTGCCAGCAGCTTAGGTACTCGGACTAGCGGGAGACAAGAGACCCAGTACTTC,CASSLGTRTSGRQETQYF
TRBD1,16,-,TRBV10-2,TRBJ2-2,TGCGCCAGCAGTTTCCCCGGGACAGAGAACACCGGGGAGCTGTTTTTT,CASSFPGTENTGELFF
TRBD2,17,-,TRBV4-1,TRBJ2-2,TGCGCCAGCAGCCAGGGCCTGACTAGCGTCCTTCTGGGGGAGCTGTTTTTT,CASSQGLTSVLLGELFF
-,15,-,TRBV7-9,TRBJ2-2,TGTGCCAGCAGCTTAGACCCCCGGAACACCGGGGAGCTGTTTTTT,CASSLDPRNTGELFF